This entry lists 21 T cell receptor beta chains sequenced from one sample in a study of metastatic and nonmetastatic thyroid tumors. With MiXCR, TCRdb called clones anew from the PCR reads. The sample yields some 16,000 clones, about a quarter seen once. Patients had received no treatment of any kind before thyroid surgery. The sequencing sample was made of tumor tissue. These receptors were obtained from a female donor with papillary thyroid cancer or a benign thyroid nodule (not recorded which). Some clones in this sample may be carry-over from other donors' samples.

The table lists this clone with many counts. The chain uses TRBV5-1 and TRBJ2-1; 9 bases map to TRBD2. Germline-derived CDR1 and CDR2 are SGHRS and YFSETQ. V gave up 2 bases and J gave up 0 bases; unmatched junction bases: 0. The CDR3 is 15 amino acids. In DNA form, the CDR3 reads TGCGCCAGCAGCTTACTAGCGGGCTCCTACAATGAGCAGTTCTTC. Encoded protein: CASSLLAGSYNEQFF.

This clone has ten or more counts. The chain links TRBV13 to TRBJ1-4, with 10 bases that match TRBD1. V shed 5 bases, J shed 11 bases, and the junction held 20 bases outside the gene matches. This CDR3 has 18 residues. From germline, CDR1 is PRHDT and CDR2 FYEKMQ (reference sequence). The DNA of the CDR3 is TGTGCCAGCAGCCCCCCGGGACAGGGGTTTGCAGGGGCAAGGAAACTGTTTTTT. As protein: CASSPPGQGFAGARKLFF.

This clone was detected many times. The V and J genes are TRBV5-6 and TRBJ2-7, with a tentative D call TRBD1 (6 bases). With 0 bases removed from V and 3 bases from J, the gap between germline ends came to 10 bases. Germline V gene lookup returns CDR1 SGHDT and CDR2 YYEEEE. The CDR3 runs to 14 residues. The CDR3 DNA is TGTGCCAGCAGCTTGGCCCGGGGACACTACGAGCAGTACTTC. It yields the protein CASSLARGHYEQYF.

This clone was counted between two and nine times. The chain combines TRBV10-2 with TRBJ2-4; no reliable D call. The CDR3 covers 10 residues. Trimming pared 8 bases from V and 4 bases from J, leaving 3 bases between. CDR1 and CDR2 from the germline V gene are WSHSY and SAAADI. DNA for the CDR3: TGCGCCAGCGGGAAAAACATTCAGTACTTC. Translated: CASGKNIQYF.

Many counts were recorded for this clone. The V call is TRBV20-1, the J call TRBJ2-2; D may be TRBD1 (5 bases). CDR1 DFQATT and CDR2 SNEGSKA come from the germline V gene (reference sequence). The CDR3 sequence is 15 residues long. Trimming took off 5 bases at V and 0 bases at J, with 13 bases between the two ends. The CDR3 coding sequence is TGCAGTGCTCCCTACAGGAGTCCGAACACCGGGGAGCTGTTTTTT. It codes for CSAPYRSPNTGELFF.

By frequency in the sample, this clone is medium-sized (0.01 to 0.1%). This chain uses TRBV6-5 with TRBJ2-3, with unresolved D. This CDR3 is built from 11 residues. V was cut by 2 bases and J by 6 bases, with 3 bases left in between. Germline CDR1 and CDR2: MNHEY and SVGAGI. The CDR3 sequence is CASSYPDTQYF. CDR3 nucleotide sequence: TGTGCCAGCAGTTACCCGGATACGCAGTATTTT.

By share of the sample, this clone is medium-sized (0.01 to 0.1%). The genes are TRBV13 and TRBJ1-1; no reliable D call. Trimming removed 3 bases at V and 1 base at J, with 6 bases between. The CDR3 sequence is 13 residues long. Germline CDR1 is PRHDT and CDR2 is FYEKMQ (reference sequence). CDR3 residues: CASSFRGNTEAFF. The CDR3 DNA is TGTGCCAGCAGCTTCCGGGGGAACACTGAAGCTTTCTTT.

This clone has a count of ten or more. The V and J genes are TRBV19 and TRBJ2-5; tentatively, D is TRBD1 (5 bases). The CDR3 consists of 13 residues. Germline V lookup: CDR1 LNHDA, CDR2 SQIVND (reference sequence). The V end was cut by 5 bases, the J end by 5 bases, with 12 bases between. The CDR3, as DNA: TGTGCCAGTAGTTGGGCTCCAGGGGAGACCCAGTACTTC. Protein: CASSWAPGETQYF.

This clone was seen repeatedly, ten times or more. This chain joins TRBV12-3 or TRBV12-4 and TRBJ2-7; 7 nucleotides line up with TRBD1. The CDR3 covers 14 residues. V was pared by 4 bases and J by 4 bases, with 7 bases of the junction left unmatched. CDR3: CASSYRGREYEQYF. The CDR3 nucleotides are TGTGCCAGCAGTTACAGGGGACGGGAATACGAGCAGTACTTC.

The chain recombines TRBV5-1 with TRBJ2-1, with a tentative D call TRBD1 (6 bases). The V end was cut by 0 bases, the J end by 1 base, with 14 bases between. This CDR3 has 17 residues. CDR1 and CDR2 from the germline V gene are SGHRS and YFSETQ. CDR3: CASSLALGQLSYNEQFF. The CDR3 DNA is TGCGCCAGCAGCTTGGCCCTTGGACAGCTATCCTACAATGAGCAGTTCTTC.

This clone is termed medium-sized. The V gene is TRBV6-1, the J gene TRBJ2-2, with a weak D call TRBD2 (6 bases). The V end lost 1 base, the J end lost 15 bases, and 18 bases lay between the germline ends. The CDR3 length is 14 residues. The V gene's germline CDR1 is MNHNS and CDR2 SASEGT. The CDR3 DNA sequence: TGTGCCAGCAGTGAAGAGGTGGCGGGGTCGGTGGTGTTTTTT. As protein: CASSEEVAGSVVFF.

This clone was seen ten or more times. The gene calls are TRBV4-1 and TRBJ2-7; D is ambiguous. V was clipped by 4 bases and J by 3 bases, with 13 bases between them. CDR1 and CDR2 from the germline V gene are MGHRA and YSYEKL. The CDR3 consists of 14 residues. This chain's CDR3 is CASSPTGANYEQYF. The CDR3 region has the DNA TGCGCCAGCAGCCCCACCGGCGCTAACTACGAGCAGTACTTC.

The chain employs TRBV6-1 and TRBJ2-1; D perhaps matches TRBD1 (6 bases). The ends were cut back, 6 bases at V and 7 bases at J, with 16 bases in the middle. The CDR3 extends over 14 amino acids. Germline CDR1 MNHNS, CDR2 SASEGT. DNA for the CDR3: TGTGCCAGCAGGAATACAGGGACCTGGAATGAGCAGTTCTTC. This gives the protein CASRNTGTWNEQFF.

This rearrangement joins TRBV25-1 to TRBJ2-5; a possible D gene is TRBD2 (5 bases). The V gene's germline CDR1 is MGHDK and CDR2 SYGVNS. The CDR3 is 13 residues long. Trimming removed 2 bases at V and 4 bases at J, with 8 bases between. Here the CDR3 DNA reads TGTGCCAGCAGTGAAGGGAGCTCAGAGACCCAGTACTTC. This sequence encodes CASSEGSSETQYF.

This clone was counted a few times. This chain uses TRBV2 with TRBJ2-1; D is undetermined. Trimming stripped 10 bases from V and 2 bases from J, with 15 bases between. Germline V lookup: CDR1 SNHLY, CDR2 FYNNEI. The CDR3 sequence is 14 residues long. The CDR3 DNA reads TGTGCCATCACGCACGATGGGCCCTACAATGAGCAGTTCTTC. Translated, it gives CAITHDGPYNEQFF.

There are a few counts of this clone. This chain links TRBV27 with TRBJ2-2; 10 nucleotides align to TRBD2. Unmatched junction bases numbered 7, after V lost 9 bases and J lost 6 bases. Germline CDR1 reads MNHEY; CDR2 reads SMNVEV (reference sequence). This CDR3 is built from 14 residues. The CDR3, as DNA: TGTGCCAGTAGCTTAAGCGGGGGGGCCGGGGAGCTGTTTTTT. Protein: CASSLSGGAGELFF.

At least ten counts were recorded for this clone. The V call is TRBV9, the J call TRBJ2-3; no clear D gene. The ends were cut back, 3 bases at V and 2 bases at J, with 10 bases in the middle. This CDR3 contains 14 residues. Germline V gives CDR1 SGDLS, CDR2 YYNGEE. CDR3 DNA: TGTGCCAGCAGCGCCCGAAACCACACAGATACGCAGTATTTT. It translates to CASSARNHTDTQYF.

On this clone: A read error may account for a junction end that differs from germline. The chain joins TRBV6-1 to TRBJ2-5; 10 bases are shared with TRBD2. This CDR3 region has 15 residues. Germline CDR1 is MNHNS and CDR2 is SASEGT. DNA for the CDR3: TGTGCCAGCAGTGAACCAGCGGGAGGGCAAGGGACCCAGTACTTC. It is translated as CASSEPAGGQGTQYF.

This clone was counted ten times or more. The chain recombines TRBV11-3 with TRBJ2-1; possible D gene TRBD2, 6 bases. The CDR3 is made up of 13 amino acids. The V gene lost 7 bases and the J gene lost 6 bases, with 13 bases spanning the gap. Per the germline V gene, CDR1 is SGHNT and CDR2 is YENEEA. The CDR3 is CASTSGLRNEQFF. For the CDR3, the DNA is TGTGCCAGCACTTCCGGACTACGCAATGAGCAGTTCTTC.

This clone was seen repeatedly, ten times or more. The chain employs TRBV9 and TRBJ1-1; D is uncertain. Germline V CDR1 and CDR2: SGDLS, YYNGEE. V was cut by 0 bases and J by 3 bases, with 6 bases left in between. The CDR3 runs to 13 residues. The CDR3 is CASSVEEDTEAFF. CDR3 in DNA: TGTGCCAGCAGCGTAGAAGAGGACACTGAAGCTTTCTTT.

This clone was detected ten times or more. This chain's CDR3 is CASSSWGAETQYF. The CDR3 DNA follows: TGTGCCAGCAGCTCATGGGGTGCGGAGACCCAGTACTTC. The chain is built from TRBV5-5 and TRBJ2-5; D unresolved. The CDR3 is made up of 13 amino acids. V lost 3 bases and J lost 5, with 11 bases in between. Germline CDR1 and CDR2: SGHKS and YYEKEE (reference sequence).